The T cell receptor (beta chain) described here comes from a study of tumor and adjacent non-tumor tissue in lung cancer (dated by TCRdb to about 2018). At the level of the whole study: Of the cohort, roughly 12 patients had adenocarcinoma, 2 had squamous cell carcinoma and 1 had small cell lung cancer. Ages among the roughly 15 patients ranged from about 30 to 85 years, there were roughly ten men and 5 women, and disease was at TNM stage I to III. The study compared bulk TCRbeta repertoires between lung tumor tissue and matched distant non-tumor lung tissue from 15 or so lung cancer patients. In total, sequencing yielded 95 million to 150 million productive TCRbeta reads, which works out to an average of around 4.2 million reads per sample. More than 25 paired specimens, one tumor and one normal lung sample per patient, were profiled by TCRbeta CDR3 sequencing.

CDR3 length: 14 amino acids, cysteine to phenylalanine. CDR3 DNA only is kept here, 42 bases in frame from base 1. According to the germline V gene, CDR1 reads ENHRY and CDR2 reads SYGVKD. This clonotype showed up just once. Its antigen has not been determined. The junction shows a germline mismatch at one end, possibly a read error. The investigation overall reported the following: Because peripheral blood was not sequenced, the blood TCRbeta repertoires of the lung cancer patients in the study went unexamined. In normal lung, the top 100 clones accounted for a significantly larger cumulative share of the repertoire than in tumor tissue. Tumor tissue showed significantly greater TCR diversity (inverse Simpson) than normal lung tissue (approximately 400 vs 170, P = 0.0075, Mann-Whitney U test). Neither the sequencing platform nor unique molecular identifiers are named or mentioned anywhere in the methods. Only 15 or so patients were included in the cohort, and the need for larger samples and more detailed clinical data was noted by the authors. TCR diversity was significantly higher in younger patients, and higher tumor TCR diversity was associated with shorter overall and disease-free survival.

RNA was isolated from bulk unsorted tissue, and RNA quality was assessed with a NanoDrop ND-1000 and an Agilent 2100. All donors had newly diagnosed lung cancer, had not received prior chemotherapy, and were admitted for thoracic surgery in China between August and November 2014. Anyone who had undergone radiotherapy or chemotherapy before, or who had another cancer at the same time, was left out of the study. Surgical tissue pieces of roughly 1-2 cm3 were preserved in RNAlater solution and stored at -80 °C until use. The library was obtained by multiplex PCR. TCRdb shows the sequencer as Illumina HiSeq 2500. Following protocols modified from ARM-PCR, the researchers constructed TCRbeta libraries through three rounds of nested PCR with primers (Table S4). Before sequencing, PCR products of 200-500 bp were cut from the gel and purified using the QIAquick gel extraction kit. Per the authors' processing: Reads were cleaned using Trimmomatic, were merged into complete CDR3 sequences using FLASH, and were assigned to V(D)J germline segments using MiTCR. VDJtools was used to compute clonal diversity as the inverse Simpson's index. A read counted as productive if the sequence was in-frame and lacked a premature stop codon. Starting from the raw public reads, TCRdb applied fastp trimming at Q25, assembled clones with MiXCR and retained in-frame beta chains. Under each unique CDR3 protein, matching rows form one entry showing the most common genes and DNA. These V and J calls are TCRdb output, not the study's own analysis. This sample is represented by about 80,000 distinct CDR3 sequences; under 70% of them were singletons. The top ten constitute roughly 12% of the sample.

Sequenced: lung tumor tissue. Recombination connected TRBV10-3 to TRBJ2-5; there is no confident call for the D gene. The TCR was taken from an older woman with non-small cell lung cancer. The CDR3 has the sequence CAIIESANQESQYF. The nucleotide sequence is TGTGCCATCATTGAGTCGGCTAACCAAGAGTCCCAGTACTTC.